The 5 T cell receptor beta chains in this list originate from one sample, sequenced in a study of cytomegalovirus exposure and HLA in healthy donors. TCRdb's table, derived via immunoSEQ multiplex PCR, lists solely in-frame clones and lacks some. Found here are 90,000 to 150,000 clones, roughly 90% of them singletons; the top ten hold about 6%. The sample consisted of PBMCs. The receptors here all came from a woman under 30 in good health and CMV-seropositive.

The chain combines TRBV25-1 with TRBJ1-2; maybe TRBD1 (6 bases). The CDR3 extends over 14 amino acids. V gave up 3 bases and J gave up 5 bases, with 13 bases separating them. Germline assignment: CDR1 MGHDK and CDR2 SYGVNS. CDR3 nucleotides: TGTGCCAGCAGTGACCTCACAGGGTTTTATGGCTACACCTTC. This codes for CASSDLTGFYGYTF.

The genes are TRBV9 and TRBJ1-2; 8 bases align to TRBD1. The CDR3 extends over 15 amino acids. Germline V gene lookup returns CDR1 SGDLS and CDR2 YYNGEE. The V and J ends lost 4 bases and 6 bases, in that order; junction bases with no gene match: 11. DNA for the CDR3: TGTGCCAGCAGCCCGCTGACAGGGGCGCCCCATGGCTACACCTTC. Its protein product is CASSPLTGAPHGYTF.

The genes are TRBV6-1 and TRBJ1-6; the D is unclear. CDR1 and CDR2 (germline): MNHNS, SASEGT. Trimming shortened V by 1 base and J by 0 bases, and 7 bases separated the two germline ends. The CDR3 covers 16 residues. CDR3 DNA: TGTGCCAGCAGTGAAGTAGGGAGCTCCTATAATTCACCCCTCCACTTT. Translating gives CASSEVGSSYNSPLHF.

This clone was seen more than once but under ten times. This CDR3 reads CASSSTASYEQYF. The CDR3 coding sequence is TGTGCCAGCAGCTCGACAGCTTCCTACGAGCAGTACTTC. The chain uses TRBV5-8 and TRBJ2-7, with D perhaps matching TRBD1 (5 bases). The CDR3 is 13 residues long. With 3 bases removed from V and 1 base from J, the gap between germline ends came to 8 bases. Germline CDR1 and CDR2: SGHTS and YDEGEE.

The sample holds one count of this clone. The chain has TRBV2 and TRBJ2-1; 8 bases are shared with TRBD2. Germline V gene data show CDR1 as SNHLY and CDR2 as FYNNEI. V lost 7 bases and J lost 8; bases outside the gene matches: 7. The CDR3 spans 13 residues. In DNA form, the CDR3 reads TGTGCCAGCAAGAGCGGGAGCGTCGATGAGCAGTTCTTC. Translated, it gives CASKSGSVDEQFF.